The rows below give T cell receptor beta chains drawn from one sample of a study of CD8 T cells in Susac syndrome. One entry per CDR3 protein, called by TCRdb with MiXCR from the immunoSEQ multiplex PCR reads. The sample carries 210,000 or so distinct CDR3 sequences, 94% recorded once. The sample was CD4+ T cells from PBMCs. All receptors come from a human donor with Susac syndrome. The conserved cysteine and the conserved F or W are not part of the CDR3 here. A D gene is named only where the DNA matches it firmly.

v_gene	j_gene	d_gene	CDR3aa
TRBV20-1	TRBJ1-2	TRBD1	SAPRTGHYGYT
TRBV10-3	TRBJ1-2	NA	AISAGGSGYT
TRBV6-5	TRBJ2-5	TRBD1	ASSTTGYQETQY
TRBV19	TRBJ1-1	NA	ASRGRGQVNTEAF
TRBV25-1	TRBJ1-2	TRBD1	ASRKGGQGAKYGYT
TRBV3-1	TRBJ2-1	NA	ASSQDHGSYNEQF
TRBV6-1	TRBJ1-2	NA	ATSESGYGYT
TRBV30	TRBJ1-1	NA	AWSFRTVKYTEAF
TRBV4-2	TRBJ1-5	NA	ASSQELRTNQPQH
TRBV28	TRBJ1-2	NA	ASSLGQVPGIGYT
TRBV4-3	TRBJ2-1	NA	ASSQVTGERF
TRBV25-1	TRBJ1-5	NA	ASSELGGDYSNQPQH
TRBV20-1	TRBJ2-7	TRBD1	SASSDRGSPYEQY
TRBV6-2/TRBV6-3	TRBJ2-6	NA	ASSYSAGSGANVLT
TRBV6-2/TRBV6-3	TRBJ1-1	NA	ASSYSSGTINTEAF
TRBV27	TRBJ1-4	NA	ASSPRQENNEKLF
TRBV19	TRBJ1-5	TRBD1	ASSVRTGSNQPQH
TRBV4-3	TRBJ1-2	NA	ASSQDGYYGYT
TRBV7-2	TRBJ2-7	NA	ASSLTYEQY
TRBV5-4	TRBJ2-1	TRBD2	ASSRNWIAGGYNEQF
TRBV25-1	TRBJ1-6	NA	ASSERGSYNSPLH
TRBV19	TRBJ2-7	NA	ASSSTRGPYEQY
TRBV12-3/TRBV12-4	TRBJ2-5	NA	ASSPEVIASQETQY
TRBV7-9	TRBJ1-1	TRBD1	ASSPKTGAVTEAF
TRBV20-1	TRBJ1-1	NA	SARDAANTEAF
TRBV12-3/TRBV12-4	TRBJ1-5	TRBD1	ASSSRDRGNQPQH
TRBV19	TRBJ2-4	NA	ASSPRRGTLSNIQY
TRBV7-3	TRBJ2-5	TRBD2	ASSRTSEETQY
TRBV20-1	TRBJ1-2	NA	SASSGGYGYT
TRBV29-1	TRBJ2-1	NA	SVEQNSYNEQF
TRBV27	TRBJ2-7	NA	ASSPTTRGSYEQY
TRBV7-7	TRBJ2-7	TRBD1	ASSPGTGEQY
TRBV28	TRBJ1-5	TRBD1	ASSRGQGLNQPQH
TRBV12-3/TRBV12-4	TRBJ1-4	NA	ASSWDKLNEKLF
TRBV20-1	TRBJ1-1	TRBD1	SARGGQGGSTEAF
TRBV12-3/TRBV12-4	TRBJ1-6	TRBD1	ASSPGQGGSPLH
TRBV7-2	TRBJ2-1	NA	ASSGLRDFGEQF
TRBV12-3/TRBV12-4	TRBJ1-5	NA	ASSLDAGQPQH
TRBV7-9	TRBJ2-7	NA	ASSLAGTLSYEQY
TRBV27	TRBJ2-1	TRBD2	ASSAGLASPYNEQF
TRBV7-2	TRBJ2-1	NA	ASSRDSTGVAYNEQF
TRBV28	TRBJ2-3	NA	ASSLVAGQNTDTQY
TRBV20-1	TRBJ1-2	TRBD1	SARAPGQPYGYT
TRBV30	TRBJ1-3	NA	AWARDSGNTIY
TRBV27	TRBJ2-7	TRBD1	ASSKELDREDEQY
TRBV30	TRBJ2-5	TRBD2	AWSRGGAETQY
TRBV20-1	TRBJ1-2	TRBD1	SAQGTGVYGYT
TRBV19	TRBJ1-1	NA	ATKGRGSLAAF
TRBV5-8	TRBJ2-1	NA	ASSFQGEQF
TRBV4-1	TRBJ2-7	NA	ASSRGTDSSYEQY
TRBV9	TRBJ1-2	TRBD1	ASSVGTGRLANYGYT
TRBV10-2	TRBJ1-6	NA	ASSVLDSYNSPLH
TRBV7-2	TRBJ1-1	NA	ASSLSLATEAF